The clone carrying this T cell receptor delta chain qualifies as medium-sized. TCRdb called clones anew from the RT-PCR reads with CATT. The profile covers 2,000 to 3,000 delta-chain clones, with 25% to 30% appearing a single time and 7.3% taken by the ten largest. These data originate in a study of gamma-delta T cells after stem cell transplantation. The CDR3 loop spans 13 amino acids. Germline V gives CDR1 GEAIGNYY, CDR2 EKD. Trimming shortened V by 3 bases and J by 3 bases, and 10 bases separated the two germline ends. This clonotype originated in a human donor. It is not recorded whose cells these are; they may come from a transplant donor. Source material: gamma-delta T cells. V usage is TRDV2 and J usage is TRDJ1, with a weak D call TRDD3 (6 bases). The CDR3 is CACDLGGADKLIF. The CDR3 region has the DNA TGTGCCTGTGACTTGGGGGGGGCCGATAAACTCATCTTT.